This T cell receptor beta chain was identified in a study of regulatory T cells in long-lasting Graves disease. Study-wide results and limits: Sharing of public clonotypes was greater in persistent patients (approximately 2,700) than in new patients (about 970).

Ten or more counts support this clonotype. Its antigen remains unknown. To make TCR beta libraries, researchers used iRepertoire HTBI primers and Arm-PCR of CDR3 regions. Authors' processing steps: Identification across samples found 62 TRBV and 12 to 15 TRBJ segments. TCRdb re-called the multiplex PCR reads through MiXCR, storing one row per CDR3 protein. V and J calls and clone size were set by TCRdb, not the authors. The repertoire holds under 300,000 distinct CDR3 sequences, with 20% to 25% as singletons. The CDR3 has 15 amino acids. Germline V lookup: CDR1 GTSNPN, CDR2 SVGIG (reference sequence). Deletions cut 0 bases from V and 1 base from J, with 12 bases between. This sample's time point: newly diagnosed GD, antithyroid drugs for less than 3 months. RNA extracted from PBMCs served as the sequencing template. A nine-milliliter sample of peripheral blood was drawn into EDTA tubes.

This material consisted of peripheral blood mononuclear cells (PBMCs), taken at new diagnosis, from a patient treated with antithyroid drugs. This chain links TRBV30 with TRBJ1-1; TRBD1 is a possible D gene (5 bases). The source of this sequence is a female donor with Graves disease. The CDR3 here is CAWSVDAGRNTEAFF. CDR3 DNA sequence: TGTGCCTGGAGTGTAGACGCAGGGAGGAACACTGAAGCTTTCTTT.